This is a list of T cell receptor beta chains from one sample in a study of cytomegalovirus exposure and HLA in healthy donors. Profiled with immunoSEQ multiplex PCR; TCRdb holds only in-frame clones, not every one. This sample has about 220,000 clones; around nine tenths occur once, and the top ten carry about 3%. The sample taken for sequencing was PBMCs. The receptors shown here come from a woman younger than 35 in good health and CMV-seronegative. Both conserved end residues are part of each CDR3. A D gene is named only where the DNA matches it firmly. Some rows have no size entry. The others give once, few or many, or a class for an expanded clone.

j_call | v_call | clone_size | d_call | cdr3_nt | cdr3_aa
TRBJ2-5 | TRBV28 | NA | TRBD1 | TGTGCCAGCAGTAAAGGGACAGGGCCACACCAAGAGACCCAGTACTTC | CASSKGTGPHQETQYF
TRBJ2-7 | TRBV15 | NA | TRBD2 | TGTGCCACCAGCAGGGCCGGCATGACGACTAGCGGGAGCTACGAGCAGTACTTC | CATSRAGMTTSGSYEQYF
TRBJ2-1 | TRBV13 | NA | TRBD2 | TGTGCCAGCAGCGGACCCGGGGGGGCCCGTTATGAGCAGTTCTTC | CASSGPGGARYEQFF
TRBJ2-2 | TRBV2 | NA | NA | TGTGCCAGCGAACAGGGATCGATCACCGGGGAGCTGTTTTTT | CASEQGSITGELFF
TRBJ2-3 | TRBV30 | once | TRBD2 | TGTGCCTGGAGTGGAGAACTAGCGGGAGGGGATACGCAGTATTTT | CAWSGELAGGDTQYF
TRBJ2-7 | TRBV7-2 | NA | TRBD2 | TGTGCCAGCAGCCCCTCGCCGGGACTAAAGCACGAGCAGTACTTC | CASSPSPGLKHEQYF
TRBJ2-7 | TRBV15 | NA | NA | TGTGCCACCAGCCGCTCCCCTACAGGTTCCTCCTACGAGCAGTACTTC | CATSRSPTGSSYEQYF
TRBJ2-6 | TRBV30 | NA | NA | TGTGCCTGGAGTGTATTGGCTACTACTGGGGCCAACGTCCTGACTTTC | CAWSVLATTGANVLTF
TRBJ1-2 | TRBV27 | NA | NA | TGTGCCAGCAGTTCAGGGGTTGGCTACACCTTC | CASSSGVGYTF
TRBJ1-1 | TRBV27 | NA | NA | TGTGCCAGCAGTTTATCGGTGAGCACTGAAGCTTTCTTT | CASSLSVSTEAFF
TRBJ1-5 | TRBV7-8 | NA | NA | TGTGCCAGCAGCTTAGAGGGGGTGGCATGGGCTCAGCCCCAGCATTTT | CASSLEGVAWAQPQHF
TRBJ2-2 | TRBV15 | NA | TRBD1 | TGTGCCACCAGCAGGGACAGGGATGGCGGGGAGCTGTTTTTT | CATSRDRDGGELFF
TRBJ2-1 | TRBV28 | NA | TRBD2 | TGTGCCAGCAGTCAACAGGGTACTAGCGGTTGTTTCTTC | CASSQQGTSGCFF
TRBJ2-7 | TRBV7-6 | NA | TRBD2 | TGTGCCAGCAGCTTCACCCTCAGCGGGACTTCCTACGAGCAGTACTTC | CASSFTLSGTSYEQYF
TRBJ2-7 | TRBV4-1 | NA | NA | TGCGCCAGCAGCCTCCTAGGGGGGGGATTCTACGAGCAGTACTTC | CASSLLGGGFYEQYF
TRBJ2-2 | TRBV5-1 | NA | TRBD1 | TGCGCCAGCAGCTTGGAAGGGGGCTCCGGGGAGCTGTTTTTT | CASSLEGGSGELFF